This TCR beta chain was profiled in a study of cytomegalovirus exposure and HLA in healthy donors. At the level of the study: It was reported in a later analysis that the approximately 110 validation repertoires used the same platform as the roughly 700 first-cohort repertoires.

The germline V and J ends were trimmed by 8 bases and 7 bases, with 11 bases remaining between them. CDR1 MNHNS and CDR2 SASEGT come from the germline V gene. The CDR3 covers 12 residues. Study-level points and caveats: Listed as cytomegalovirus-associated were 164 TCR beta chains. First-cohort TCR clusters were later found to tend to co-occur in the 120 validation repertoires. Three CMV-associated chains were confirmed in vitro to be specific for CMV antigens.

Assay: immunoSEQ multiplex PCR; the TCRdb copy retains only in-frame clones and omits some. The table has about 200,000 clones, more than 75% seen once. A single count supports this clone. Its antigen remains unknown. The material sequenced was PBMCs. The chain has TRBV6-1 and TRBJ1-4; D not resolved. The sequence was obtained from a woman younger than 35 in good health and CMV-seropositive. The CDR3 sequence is CASLRFGEKLFF. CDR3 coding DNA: TGTGCCAGCTTGAGATTTGGTGAAAAACTGTTTTTT.